Listed below are T cell receptor beta chains from one sample, sequenced in a study of human T cells and chemical hapten exposure. TCRdb ran MiXCR on the RACE reads and lists one entry per CDR3 protein. Counted here are 150,000 to 200,000 distinct CDR3 sequences, roughly 15% occurring once; the ten biggest clones make up 1.5% to 2%. The sample here was whole blood, taken in connection with sensitization to the hapten diphenylcyclopropenone (DPC). Receptors originate from a woman between 25 and 40 years old with alopecia areata. Some clones in this sample may be carry-over from other donors' samples. The CDR3 runs from the conserved cysteine through the conserved F or W. A D gene is named only where the DNA matches it firmly. Expanded clones get a size class; other rows say once, few or many, or leave the size out.

v_call,j_call,d_call,clone_size,cdr3_aa,cdr3_nt
TRBV3-1,TRBJ1-6,TRBD1,few,CASSPIGTGTRSPLHF,TGTGCCAGCAGCCCAATTGGGACAGGAACACGGTCACCCCTCCACTTT
TRBV29-1,TRBJ1-2,NA,NA,CSVDKGPVGYTF,TGCAGCGTTGATAAGGGCCCCGTAGGCTACACCTTC
TRBV18,TRBJ1-4,NA,few,CASSPISLGAANEKLFF,TGTGCCAGCTCACCGATTAGTTTAGGGGCGGCTAATGAAAAACTGTTTTTT
TRBV7-2,TRBJ2-5,NA,few,CASSQVRIGGGETQYF,TGTGCCAGCAGCCAAGTTCGAATAGGGGGAGGAGAGACCCAGTACTTC
TRBV3-1,TRBJ2-7,NA,few,CASSQDSFSYEQYF,TGTGCCAGCAGCCAAGATAGCTTCTCCTACGAGCAGTACTTC
TRBV4-3,TRBJ2-7,TRBD2,few,CASSQGLRLAGEQYF,TGCGCCAGCAGCCAAGGCTTAAGACTAGCGGGCGAGCAGTACTTC
TRBV7-8,TRBJ1-1,TRBD1,many,CASSSGQGRLTEAFF,TGTGCCAGCAGCTCAGGACAGGGCCGCTTGACTGAAGCTTTCTTT
TRBV18,TRBJ2-7,NA,NA,CASAYSLGYEQYF,TGTGCCAGCGCCTACTCTTTGGGCTACGAGCAGTACTTC
TRBV12-3/TRBV12-4,TRBJ2-3,NA,NA,CASSFGQSTDTQYF,TGTGCCAGCAGTTTTGGTCAGAGCACAGATACGCAGTATTTT
TRBV3-1,TRBJ2-3,NA,NA,CASSQEISTDTQYF,TGTGCCAGCAGCCAAGAGATTAGCACAGATACGCAGTATTTT
TRBV25-1,TRBJ1-5,NA,few,CASSEWGNNQPQHF,TGTGCCAGCAGTGAATGGGGAAACAATCAGCCCCAGCATTTT
TRBV19,TRBJ1-4,NA,NA,CASSILGATNEKLFF,TGTGCCAGTAGTATCCTAGGTGCAACTAATGAAAAACTGTTTTTT
TRBV4-1,TRBJ1-5,NA,NA,CASSQDLAARGPQHF,TGCGCCAGCAGCCAAGATCTGGCGGCCCGGGGGCCCCAGCATTTT
TRBV28,TRBJ2-7,TRBD2,many,CASRLAGGSPYEQYF,TGTGCCAGCAGGCTAGCGGGGGGCTCTCCCTACGAGCAGTACTTC
TRBV6-2/TRBV6-3,TRBJ1-2,NA,many,CASRRSAGYGYTF,TGTGCCAGCAGACGCTCCGCCGGCTATGGCTACACCTTC
TRBV9,TRBJ1-2,TRBD1,many,CASSPGQGSNYGYTF,TGTGCCAGCAGCCCCGGACAGGGCAGCAACTATGGCTACACCTTC
TRBV5-1,TRBJ1-6,NA,NA,CASSVEGGSPLHF,TGCGCCAGCAGCGTAGAGGGAGGTTCACCCCTCCACTTT
TRBV7-9,TRBJ1-1,NA,NA,CASSLGAQRNTEAFF,TGTGCCAGCAGCTTAGGGGCACAGAGGAACACTGAAGCTTTCTTT
TRBV28,TRBJ2-2,NA,NA,CASTNPEGQGTNTGELFF,TGTGCCAGCACCAATCCGGAAGGACAAGGGACTAACACCGGGGAGCTGTTTTTT
TRBV24-1,TRBJ2-2,NA,few,CATSDFPNTGELFF,TGTGCCACCAGTGATTTCCCGAACACCGGGGAGCTGTTTTTT
TRBV25-1,TRBJ1-1,NA,NA,CASSEYNTEAFF,TGTGCCAGCAGTGAATATAACACTGAAGCTTTCTTT
TRBV5-1,TRBJ2-1,TRBD2,few,CASSFGLAGLNEQFF,TGCGCCAGCAGCTTCGGACTAGCGGGCCTTAATGAGCAGTTCTTC
TRBV28,TRBJ1-1,TRBD1,NA,CASSLSSRGISEAFF,TGTGCCAGCAGTTTAAGCTCCAGGGGGATTTCTGAAGCTTTCTTT
TRBV10-2,TRBJ1-1,TRBD1,many,CASSELTGGRRTEAFF,TGCGCCAGCAGTGAGTTGACAGGGGGACGGAGGACTGAAGCTTTCTTT
TRBV5-4,TRBJ2-7,NA,many,CASSLGEGLYEQYF,TGTGCCAGCAGCTTGGGAGAGGGGTTGTACGAGCAGTACTTC
TRBV27,TRBJ1-1,NA,few,CASSPRPGWDTEAFF,TGTGCCAGCAGTCCCAGGCCGGGTTGGGACACTGAAGCTTTCTTT
TRBV7-6,TRBJ2-2,TRBD1,many,CASSPMDRAATGELFF,TGTGCCAGCAGCCCAATGGACAGGGCGGCCACCGGGGAGCTGTTTTTT
TRBV29-1,TRBJ1-1,NA,NA,CSAEGQMNTEAFF,TGCAGCGCCGAAGGACAGATGAACACTGAAGCTTTCTTT
TRBV2,TRBJ2-2,TRBD1,NA,CASKEQGATGELFF,TGTGCCAGCAAGGAACAGGGGGCAACCGGGGAGCTGTTTTTT
TRBV7-2,TRBJ1-1,NA,few,CASRRGPDTEAFF,TGTGCCAGCAGGCGCGGTCCGGACACTGAAGCTTTCTTT
TRBV4-2,TRBJ1-4,NA,NA,CASSQGDRDNEKLFF,TGTGCCAGCAGCCAAGGGGACCGAGATAATGAAAAACTGTTTTTT
TRBV28,TRBJ2-6,NA,NA,CASSFNRDYSGANVLTF,TGTGCCAGCAGTTTTAACAGGGACTACTCTGGGGCCAACGTCCTGACTTTC
TRBV20-1,TRBJ2-2,TRBD1,few,CSARDTPGQGAARPGELFF,TGCAGTGCTAGAGATACCCCGGGACAGGGAGCGGCGCGACCCGGGGAGCTGTTTTTT
TRBV10-2,TRBJ2-7,NA,few,CASKSRAYEQYF,TGCGCCAGCAAGTCCAGGGCCTACGAGCAGTACTTC
TRBV19,TRBJ2-7,NA,few,CASSRGNEQYF,TGTGCCAGTAGTCGGGGGAACGAGCAGTACTTC
TRBV5-1,TRBJ2-5,TRBD1,NA,CASRHRTGQETQYF,TGCGCCAGCAGACATAGGACAGGGCAAGAGACCCAGTACTTC
TRBV2,TRBJ2-5,NA,many,CASSELEETQYF,TGTGCCAGCAGTGAATTGGAAGAGACCCAGTACTTC
TRBV4-3,TRBJ2-3,NA,many,CASSQDRASGATDTQYF,TGCGCCAGCAGCCAAGATAGAGCTAGTGGGGCCACAGATACGCAGTATTTT
TRBV29-1,TRBJ2-2,TRBD1,NA,CSSKTGGTGELFF,TGCAGCTCAAAGACAGGGGGCACCGGGGAGCTGTTTTTT
TRBV5-1,TRBJ2-1,NA,NA,CASSLGGMPGYNEQFF,TGCGCCAGCAGCTTGGGTGGCATGCCGGGGTACAATGAGCAGTTCTTC
TRBV7-2,TRBJ1-4,NA,NA,CASSSQRDEKLFF,TGTGCCAGCAGCTCACAGAGAGATGAAAAACTGTTTTTT
TRBV2,TRBJ2-2,TRBD2,NA,CASSDWRLAGRTGELFF,TGTGCCAGCAGTGATTGGCGACTAGCGGGAAGGACCGGGGAGCTGTTTTTT
TRBV27,TRBJ2-7,NA,NA,CASRPGTDYYEQYF,TGTGCCAGCAGACCCGGGACCGACTACTACGAGCAGTACTTC
TRBV9,TRBJ2-1,TRBD1,NA,CASSVVDRGNEQFF,TGTGCCAGCAGCGTAGTAGACAGGGGAAATGAGCAGTTCTTC
TRBV6-5,TRBJ2-7,TRBD1,NA,CASSWGQGAYEQYF,TGTGCCAGCAGTTGGGGACAGGGGGCCTACGAGCAGTACTTC
TRBV6-2/TRBV6-3,TRBJ1-1,NA,NA,CASNYYTGNTEAFF,TGTGCCAGCAACTACTATACAGGGAACACTGAAGCTTTCTTT
TRBV7-9,TRBJ2-2,NA,NA,CASSARDSTGELFF,TGTGCCAGCAGCGCCCGAGACTCCACCGGGGAGCTGTTTTTT
TRBV18,TRBJ2-7,TRBD1,NA,CASSPQMDRGPYEQYF,TGTGCCAGCTCACCACAGATGGACAGGGGGCCCTACGAGCAGTACTTC
TRBV27,TRBJ1-1,NA,NA,CASSNFGGWTEAFF,TGTGCCAGCTCCAATTTTGGGGGTTGGACTGAAGCTTTCTTT
TRBV30,TRBJ1-3,NA,many,CAWDRSVGNTIYF,TGTGCCTGGGACAGGTCGGTTGGAAACACCATATATTTT